The 22 T cell receptor beta chains below were found in one sample sequenced in a study of PD-1 blockade in classical Hodgkin lymphoma. Each and every patient relapsed after autologous stem cell transplantation, and patients got differing brentuximab vedotin exposure. Here immunoSEQ multiplex PCR was the method, and the copy in TCRdb shows in-frame clones only, minus some. The table records more than 90,000 clones, roughly 76% of them present only once. Source: peripheral blood mononuclear cells (PBMCs), taken before the second cycle of nivolumab. The origin of the receptors is a human donor with classical Hodgkin lymphoma.

This clone was found many times. J is TRBJ2-1 and V is TRBV9; possible D gene TRBD2, 5 bases. Germline CDR1 and CDR2: SGDLS and YYNGEE. V lost 0 bases and J 5 bases, leaving 18 bases between the germline ends. The length of the CDR3 is 17 residues. The CDR3 protein is CASSVGLLKRNDNEQFF. CDR3 DNA sequence: TGTGCCAGCAGCGTAGGTCTGCTGAAGCGGAACGACAATGAGCAGTTCTTC.

V usage is TRBV7-9 and J usage is TRBJ2-7; TRBD2 might be the D (5 bases). The V end was cut by 1 base, the J end by 2 bases, with 9 bases between. Germline V CDR1 and CDR2: SEHNR, FQNEAQ (reference sequence). The CDR3 totals 14 residues. The CDR3 region has the DNA TGTGCCAGCAGCTTAGGCGGGTACCCCTACGAGCAGTACTTC. This sequence encodes CASSLGGYPYEQYF.

The chain carries TRBV6-5 and TRBJ1-4, with a possible D match to TRBD1 (6 bases). Trimming removed 6 bases from V and 8 bases from J, with 13 bases in between. From germline, CDR1 is MNHEY and CDR2 SVGAGI. CDR3 size: 13 residues. CDR3 in amino acids: CASRQGKREKLFF. CDR3 bases: TGTGCCAGCAGACAGGGAAAGAGAGAAAAACTGTTTTTT.

This chain links TRBV5-1 with TRBJ2-7, with 8 bases that match TRBD2. Trimming cost V 0 bases and J 3 bases; bases outside gene matches: 2. CDR3 length: 14 residues. Germline loops: CDR1 SGHRS, CDR2 YFSETQ. Here the CDR3 reads CASSLVSGGYEQYF. The CDR3 DNA is TGCGCCAGCAGCTTGGTGAGCGGGGGCTACGAGCAGTACTTC.

The V call is TRBV10-3, the J call TRBJ2-1, with D hard to call. Trimming removed 10 bases at V and 9 bases at J, with 10 bases between. This CDR3 is built from 10 residues. Per the germline V gene, CDR1 is ENHRY and CDR2 is SYGVKD. The CDR3 sequence is CATRSGEQFF. CDR3 nucleotide sequence: TGTGCCACACGCTCTGGTGAGCAGTTCTTC.

The chain carries TRBV30 and TRBJ1-2; D is undetermined. Per germline, CDR1 GTSNPN and CDR2 SVGIG (reference sequence). V was shortened by 8 bases and J by 8 bases, with 15 bases between the two germline ends. This CDR3 has 11 residues. The CDR3 protein is CALKPPLGYTF. CDR3 sequence (DNA): TGTGCCCTAAAGCCCCCTTTGGGCTACACCTTC.

The rearrangement joins TRBV6-1 to TRBJ1-1; D is perhaps TRBD1 (6 bases). Germline assignment: CDR1 MNHNS and CDR2 SASEGT. CDR3 length: 13 amino acids. V dropped 6 bases and J dropped 1 base, with 9 bases sitting between them. The CDR3 region is CASSEQGNTEAFF. In DNA, the CDR3 is TGTGCCAGCAGCGAACAGGGGAACACTGAAGCTTTCTTT.

The chain uses TRBV6-5 and TRBJ2-3; no clear D. Germline lookup yields CDR1 MNHEY and CDR2 SVGAGI. The CDR3 is 13 residues long. The V end was cut by 6 bases, the J end by 3 bases, with 10 bases between. For the CDR3, the DNA is TGTGCCAGCAGCCCGCCTGGGACAGATACGCAGTATTTT. It is translated as CASSPPGTDTQYF.

The rearrangement links TRBV14 to TRBJ2-1; D call uncertain. Germline values: CDR1 SGHDN, CDR2 FVKESK. The CDR3 contains 13 residues. Trimming shortened V by 2 bases and J by 5 bases, and 7 bases separated the two germline ends. The CDR3 DNA follows: TGTGCCAGCAGCCAAATACTCCACAATGAGCAGTTCTTC. It translates to CASSQILHNEQFF. The full variable domain, completed using reference TRBV14 and TRBJ2-1, is EAGVTQFPSHSVIEKGQTVTLRCDPISGHDNLYWYRRVMGKEIKFLLHFVKESKQDESGMPNNRFLAERTGGTYSTLKVQPAELEDSGVYFCASSQILHNEQFFGPGTRLTVL.

V and J are TRBV15 and TRBJ2-3; tentative D call: TRBD2 (6 bases). The germline V and J ends were trimmed by 1 base and 6 bases, with 11 bases remaining between them. Germline-derived CDR1 and CDR2 are LNHNV and YYDKDF (reference sequence). The CDR3 loop spans 14 amino acids. The CDR3 spells CATSRAGDYDTQYF. CDR3 nucleotides: TGTGCCACCAGCAGAGCGGGAGATTATGATACGCAGTATTTT.

The chain couples TRBV29-1 to TRBJ2-7, with 10 bases that match TRBD1. The V segment lost 0 bases and the J segment 4 bases; nucleotides outside the gene matches: 6. From germline, CDR1 is SQVTM and CDR2 ANQGSEA. The CDR3 runs 15 residues. Here the CDR3 DNA reads TGCAGCGTTGAAGACCGGACAGGGGGGATATACGAGCAGTACTTC. Translation gives CSVEDRTGGIYEQYF.

The gene calls are TRBV11-2 and TRBJ1-2; D unclear. There are 16 residues in the CDR3. The V end lost 2 bases, the J end lost 6 bases, and 19 bases lay between the germline ends. Per the germline V gene, CDR1 is SGHAT and CDR2 is FQNNGV. CDR3 sequence (DNA): TGTGCCAGCAGCTTATTTGGAGGCGGGCTTGTTGATGGCTACACCTTC. It is translated as CASSLFGGGLVDGYTF.

This chain uses TRBV6-1 with TRBJ1-1; D gene ambiguous. CDR3 length equals 11 residues. V lost 7 bases and J lost 1, with 4 bases in between. Germline V lookup: CDR1 MNHNS, CDR2 SASEGT. The DNA of the CDR3 is TGTGCCAGCATTGGGAACACTGAAGCTTTCTTT. Translated, it gives CASIGNTEAFF.

The chain joins TRBV5-1 to TRBJ1-5; 7 positions match TRBD1. The V and J ends lost 4 bases and 5 bases, in that order; junction bases with no gene match: 6. In germline, CDR1 is SGHRS, CDR2 YFSETQ. This CDR3 contains 14 residues. CDR3 region: CASSQGGGDQPQHF. The CDR3 DNA sequence: TGCGCCAGCAGCCAGGGGGGAGGGGATCAGCCCCAGCATTTT.

This clone was observed a handful of times. The rearrangement joins TRBV11-2 to TRBJ2-5; unclear D gene. Germline-derived CDR1 and CDR2 are SGHAT and FQNNGV. This CDR3 comprises 13 residues. Trimming left V 1 base short and J 0 bases short, with 3 bases between. The CDR3: CASSLGNQETQYF. The CDR3 region has the DNA TGTGCCAGCAGCTTAGGGAACCAAGAGACCCAGTACTTC.

This chain uses TRBV5-4 with TRBJ2-7; the D is unclear. Looked up from germline, CDR1 is SGHNT and CDR2 is YYREEE (reference sequence). The CDR3 consists of 13 residues. Trimming removed 0 bases at V and 3 bases at J, with 7 bases between. CDR3 sequence reads: CASSLGPNYEQYF. CDR3 nucleotides: TGTGCCAGCAGCTTGGGACCAAACTACGAGCAGTACTTC.

This clone was detected a few times. The genes are TRBV9 and TRBJ2-5; TRBD2 is a possible D gene (6 bases). CDR1 is SGDLS and CDR2 is YYNGEE in the germline V gene. Trimming took 4 bases from V and 4 from J, leaving 20 bases between them. The CDR3 length is 16 residues. The CDR3 loop is CASSPPWGGTVETQYF. CDR3 coding DNA: TGTGCCAGCAGCCCCCCATGGGGCGGGACCGTAGAGACCCAGTACTTC.

This sequence joins TRBV5-1 and TRBJ1-4; D is possibly TRBD1 (5 bases). This CDR3 is 13 amino acids long. CDR1 is SGHRS, CDR2 YFSETQ, per germline. V lost 4 bases to trimming and J lost 7 bases, with 11 bases between them. The CDR3 reads CASSGTSGEKLFF. The DNA of the CDR3 is TGCGCCAGCAGCGGGACGTCGGGTGAAAAACTGTTTTTT. The complete variable domain, with remaining parts taken from reference TRBV5-1 and TRBJ1-4, reads KAGVTQTPRYLIKTRGQQVTLSCSPISGHRSVSWYQQTPGQGLQFLFEYFSETQRNKGNFPGRFSGRQFSNSRSEMNVSTLELGDSALYLCASSGTSGEKLFFGSGTQLSVL.

J is TRBJ2-3 and V is TRBV5-1; the D gene is possibly TRBD1 (6 bases). The CDR3 loop spans 15 amino acids. CDR1 is SGHRS and CDR2 is YFSETQ in the germline V gene. The V end was cut by 4 bases, the J end by 3 bases, with 15 bases between. CDR3 amino acids: CASSLSQGRTDTQYF. CDR3 DNA sequence: TGCGCCAGCAGCCTCTCACAGGGTCGGACAGATACGCAGTATTTT.

The rearrangement uses TRBV6-1 and TRBJ2-3; TRBD1 matches 10 bases. From germline, CDR1 is MNHNS and CDR2 SASEGT. The CDR3 spans 15 residues. V shed 3 bases and J 4 bases; nucleotides not matched to a gene: 4. CDR3 residues: CASSETGGGSDTQYF. CDR3 bases: TGTGCCAGCAGTGAGACAGGGGGCGGATCAGATACGCAGTATTTT.

The table lists this clone with a few counts. V and J are TRBV7-5 and TRBJ1-1; the DNA was not used to check the table's D call, TRBD1. TRBV7-5 constitutes a pseudogene. The length of the CDR3 is 16 residues. CDR3 coding DNA: TGTGTCAGAAGCTCGCTAGGACAGAAGCCGAACACTGAAGCTTTCTTT. It codes for CVRSSLGQKPNTEAFF.

This chain uses TRBV6-1 with TRBJ1-1, with D unresolved. Trimming stripped 6 bases from V and 0 bases from J, with 11 bases between. Per the germline V gene, CDR1 is MNHNS and CDR2 is SASEGT. The CDR3 has 14 amino acids. CDR3: CASSVTDLNTEAFF. The CDR3 nucleotides read TGTGCCAGCAGCGTGACTGATTTGAACACTGAAGCTTTCTTT.